These 8 T cell receptor beta chains were all obtained from the same sample, sequenced in a study of T cells after yellow fever vaccination. Each CDR3 protein is one row after TCRdb ran MiXCR on the 5' RACE reads. The data hold under 200,000 distinct CDR3 sequences, with approximately 9.9% observed a single time. The sample here was CD8+ T cells sorted from PBMCs, taken 15 days after the yellow fever booster vaccination. The receptors shown here come from a man aged 18-30 years who received the YFV17D yellow fever vaccine.

At least ten counts were recorded for this clonotype. The chain recombines TRBV4-3 with TRBJ2-5; 7 bases line up with TRBD2. CDR1 and CDR2 from the germline V gene are LGHNA and YSLEER. This CDR3 comprises 15 residues. The J segment lost 1 base and the V segment lost 2 bases, leaving 4 bases of the junction unmatched. CDR3 residues: CASSQTAGPQETQYF. CDR3 DNA sequence: TGCGCCAGCAGCCAAACAGCGGGGCCCCAAGAGACCCAGTACTTC.

This clonotype was seen more than once but under ten times. This chain uses TRBV5-1 with TRBJ2-1; D tentatively reads TRBD1 or TRBD2 (6 bases each). The CDR3 is 12 amino acids. The germline CDR1 and CDR2 sequences are SGHRS and YFSETQ. V lost 3 bases, J lost 6 bases, and 7 bases lay in between. This chain's CDR3 is CASSWGANEQFF. As DNA, the CDR3 is TGCGCCAGCAGCTGGGGGGCCAATGAGCAGTTCTTC.

A few counts support this clonotype. V is TRBV9 and J is TRBJ2-5; 12 bases line up with TRBD1. Germline-derived CDR1 and CDR2 are SGDLS and YYNGEE. The CDR3 extends over 17 amino acids. The ends lost 4 bases at V and 9 bases at J; junction bases unmatched: 16. CDR3 bases: TGTGCCAGCAGCACCCACCGGGACAGGGGGCCCTCGGGAGCCCAGTACTTC. This gives the protein CASSTHRDRGPSGAQYF.

The chain recombines TRBV5-6 with TRBJ1-1; 10 bases map to TRBD1. The V gene end was trimmed by 3 bases and the J gene end by 4 bases; junction bases not matched to a gene: 3. Germline assignment: CDR1 SGHDT and CDR2 YYEEEE. This CDR3 is 14 amino acids long. Here the CDR3 reads CASSYRDRGTEAFF. CDR3 sequence (DNA): TGTGCCAGCAGCTACCGGGACAGGGGCACTGAAGCTTTCTTT. Supplemented by reference TRBV5-6 and TRBJ1-1, the full variable domain reads DAGVTQSPTHLIKTRGQQVTLRCSPKSGHDTVSWYQQALGQGPQFIFQYYEEEERQRGNFPDRFSGHQFPNYSSELNVNALLLGDSALYLCASSYRDRGTEAFFGQGTRLTVV.

This rearrangement joins TRBV12-3 or TRBV12-4 to TRBJ1-2; D is ambiguous. V was shortened by 7 bases and J by 4 bases, with 10 bases between the two germline ends. This CDR3 is built from 12 residues. Written as DNA, the CDR3 is TGTGCCAGCACCCCCGGACCCTATGGCTACACCTTC. This sequence encodes CASTPGPYGYTF.

The rearrangement links TRBV6-5 to TRBJ1-5; a possible D gene is TRBD1 (5 bases). CDR1 MNHEY and CDR2 SVGAGI come from the germline V gene. This CDR3 region has 13 residues. The germline V and J ends were trimmed by 7 bases and 0 bases, with 7 bases remaining between them. CDR3 DNA sequence: TGTGCCAGCAAACAGGATAGCAATCAGCCCCAGCATTTT. Protein: CASKQDSNQPQHF.

The chain links TRBV4-1 to TRBJ2-7; D not certain. CDR1 is MGHRA and CDR2 is YSYEKL in the germline V gene. The CDR3 is 14 amino acids. V lost 1 base to trimming and J lost 3 bases, with 10 bases between them. The CDR3 bases are TGCGCCAGCAGCCAAGGGCCGGTAATCTACGAGCAGTACTTC. Its protein product is CASSQGPVIYEQYF.

The rearrangement uses TRBV4-2 and TRBJ2-5; a weak D match, TRBD2 (6 bases). The V end was cut by 0 bases, the J end by 2 bases, with 10 bases between. Germline CDR1 is LGHNA and CDR2 is YNFKEQ. CDR3 length: 15 residues. This CDR3 reads CASSQEFGGQETQYF. CDR3 nucleotide sequence: TGTGCCAGCAGCCAAGAGTTCGGAGGGCAAGAGACCCAGTACTTC.